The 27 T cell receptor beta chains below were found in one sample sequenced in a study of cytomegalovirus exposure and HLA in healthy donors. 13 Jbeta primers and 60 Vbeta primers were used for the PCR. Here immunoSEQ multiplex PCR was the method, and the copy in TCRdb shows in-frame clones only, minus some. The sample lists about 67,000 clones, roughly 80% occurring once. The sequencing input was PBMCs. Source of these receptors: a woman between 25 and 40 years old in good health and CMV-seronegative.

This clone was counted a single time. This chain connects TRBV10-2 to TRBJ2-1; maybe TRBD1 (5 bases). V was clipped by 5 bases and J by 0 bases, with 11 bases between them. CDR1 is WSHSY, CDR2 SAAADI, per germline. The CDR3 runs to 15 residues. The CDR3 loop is CASSTTGSSYNEQFF. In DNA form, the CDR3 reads TGCGCCAGCAGTACTACAGGTAGCTCCTACAATGAGCAGTTCTTC.

The CDR3 sequence is CASSFEGASTDTQYF. The CDR3 nucleotides are TGCGCCAGCAGCTTTGAGGGGGCCTCCACAGATACGCAGTATTTT. The chain joins TRBV5-1 to TRBJ2-3; TRBD1 matches at 7 bases. Germline values: CDR1 SGHRS, CDR2 YFSETQ. V shed 2 bases and J 2 bases; nucleotides not matched to a gene: 5. This CDR3 is built from 15 residues.

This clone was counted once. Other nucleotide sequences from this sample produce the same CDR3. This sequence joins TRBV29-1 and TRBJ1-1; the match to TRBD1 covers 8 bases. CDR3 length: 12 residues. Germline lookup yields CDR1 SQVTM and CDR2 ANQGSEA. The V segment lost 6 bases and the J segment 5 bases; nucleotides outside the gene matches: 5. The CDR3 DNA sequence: TGCAGCGTATCTCAGGGGGCTACTGAAGCTTTCTTT. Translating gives CSVSQGATEAFF.

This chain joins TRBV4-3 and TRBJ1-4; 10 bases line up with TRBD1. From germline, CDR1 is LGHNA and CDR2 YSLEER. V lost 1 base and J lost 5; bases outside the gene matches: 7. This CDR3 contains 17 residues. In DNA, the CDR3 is TGCGCCAGCAGCCAAGTCCAGCCGGGACAGGGGAATGAAAAACTGTTTTTT. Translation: CASSQVQPGQGNEKLFF.

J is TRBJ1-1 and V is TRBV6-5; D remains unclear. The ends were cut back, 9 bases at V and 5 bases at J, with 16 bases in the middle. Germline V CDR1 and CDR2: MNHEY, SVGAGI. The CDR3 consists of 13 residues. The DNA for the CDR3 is TGTGCCAGTGCTCAGTGGGGAGGGACTGAAGCTTTCTTT. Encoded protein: CASAQWGGTEAFF.

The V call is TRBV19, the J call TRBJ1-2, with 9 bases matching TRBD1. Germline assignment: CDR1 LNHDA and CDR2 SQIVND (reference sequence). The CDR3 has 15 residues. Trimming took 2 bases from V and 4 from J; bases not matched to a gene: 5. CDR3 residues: CASSIMDRGSYGYTF. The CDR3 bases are TGTGCCAGTAGTATAATGGACAGGGGTAGCTATGGCTACACCTTC.

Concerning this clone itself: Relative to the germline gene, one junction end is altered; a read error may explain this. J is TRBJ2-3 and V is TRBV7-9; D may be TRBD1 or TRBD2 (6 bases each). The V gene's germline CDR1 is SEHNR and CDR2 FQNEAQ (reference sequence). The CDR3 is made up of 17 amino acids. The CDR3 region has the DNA TGTTCCAGCAGGGGACGTCGGGGACTGATTAGCACAGATACGCAGTATTTT. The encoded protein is CSSRGRRGLISTDTQYF.

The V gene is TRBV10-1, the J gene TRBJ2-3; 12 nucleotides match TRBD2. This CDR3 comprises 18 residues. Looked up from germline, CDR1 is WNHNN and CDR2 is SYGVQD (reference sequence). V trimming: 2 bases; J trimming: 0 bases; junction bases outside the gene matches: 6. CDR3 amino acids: CASSERRLAGASTDTQYF. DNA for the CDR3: TGCGCCAGCAGTGAGAGAAGACTAGCGGGGGCGAGCACAGATACGCAGTATTTT.

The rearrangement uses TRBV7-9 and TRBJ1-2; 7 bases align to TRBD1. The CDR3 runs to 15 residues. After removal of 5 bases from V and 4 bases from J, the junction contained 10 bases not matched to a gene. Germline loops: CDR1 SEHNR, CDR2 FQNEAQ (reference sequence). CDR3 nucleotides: TGTGCCAGCAGCCCGACAGGGCGAGGGCTCTATGGCTACACCTTC. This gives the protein CASSPTGRGLYGYTF.

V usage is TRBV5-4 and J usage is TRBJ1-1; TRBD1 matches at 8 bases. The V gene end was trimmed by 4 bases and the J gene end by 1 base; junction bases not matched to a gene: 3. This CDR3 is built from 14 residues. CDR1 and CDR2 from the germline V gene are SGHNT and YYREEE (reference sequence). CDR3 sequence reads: CASSLDRANTEAFF. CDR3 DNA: TGTGCCAGCAGCCTGGACAGGGCGAACACTGAAGCTTTCTTT.

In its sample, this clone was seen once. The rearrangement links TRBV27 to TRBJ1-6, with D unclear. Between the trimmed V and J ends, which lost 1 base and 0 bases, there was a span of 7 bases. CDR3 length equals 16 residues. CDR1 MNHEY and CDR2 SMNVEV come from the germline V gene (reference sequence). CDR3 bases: TGTGCCAGCAGTTTATACTGGAGCTCCTATAATTCACCCCTCCACTTT. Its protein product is CASSLYWSSYNSPLHF.

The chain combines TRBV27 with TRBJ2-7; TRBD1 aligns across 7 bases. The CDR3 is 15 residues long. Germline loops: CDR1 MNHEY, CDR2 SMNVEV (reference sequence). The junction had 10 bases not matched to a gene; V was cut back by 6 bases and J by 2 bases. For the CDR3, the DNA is TGTGCCAGCAGCCCAAGCTGGGGGACAGCCTACGAGCAGTACTTC. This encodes CASSPSWGTAYEQYF.

CDR3 protein: CASSLGWAGGSYNSPLHF. As DNA, the CDR3 is TGTGCCAGCAGCTTGGGCTGGGCAGGGGGCTCCTATAATTCACCCCTCCACTTT. This chain joins TRBV5-6 and TRBJ1-6; 7 bases align to TRBD1. The ends lost 0 bases at V and 0 bases at J; junction bases unmatched: 6. CDR3 length: 18 residues. Looked up from germline, CDR1 is SGHDT and CDR2 is YYEEEE. Full variable domain (remainder filled in from reference TRBV5-6 and TRBJ1-6): DAGVTQSPTHLIKTRGQQVTLRCSPKSGHDTVSWYQQALGQGPQFIFQYYEEEERQRGNFPDRFSGHQFPNYSSELNVNALLLGDSALYLCASSLGWAGGSYNSPLHFGNGTRLTVT.

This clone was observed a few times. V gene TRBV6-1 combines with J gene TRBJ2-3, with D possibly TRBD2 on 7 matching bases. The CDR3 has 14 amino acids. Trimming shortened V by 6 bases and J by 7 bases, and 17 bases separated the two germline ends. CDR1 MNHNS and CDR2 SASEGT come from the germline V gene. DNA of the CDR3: TGTGCCAGCAGCCGGGGGGCAGGGTTCTATACGCAGTATTTT. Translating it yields CASSRGAGFYTQYF.

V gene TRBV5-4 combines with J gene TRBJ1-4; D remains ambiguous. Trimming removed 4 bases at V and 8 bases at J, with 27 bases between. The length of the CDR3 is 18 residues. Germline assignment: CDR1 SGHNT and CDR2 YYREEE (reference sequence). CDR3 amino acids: CASSPGISTAWASEKLFF. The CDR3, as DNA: TGTGCCAGCAGCCCCGGGATTTCGACTGCTTGGGCATCGGAAAAACTGTTTTTT.

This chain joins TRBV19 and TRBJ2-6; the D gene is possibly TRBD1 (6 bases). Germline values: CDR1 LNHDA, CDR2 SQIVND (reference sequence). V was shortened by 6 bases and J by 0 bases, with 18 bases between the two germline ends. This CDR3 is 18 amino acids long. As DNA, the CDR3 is TGTGCCAGTAGCCCTCTGGGGACACCGAACTCTGGGGCCAACGTCCTGACTTTC. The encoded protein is CASSPLGTPNSGANVLTF.

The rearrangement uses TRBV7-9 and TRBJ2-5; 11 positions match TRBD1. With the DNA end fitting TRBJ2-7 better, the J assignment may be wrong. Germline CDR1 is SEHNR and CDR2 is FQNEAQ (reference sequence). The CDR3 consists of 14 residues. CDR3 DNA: TGTGCCAGCAGCCCGGACAGGGGGCCCTACGAGCAGTACTTC. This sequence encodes CASSPDRGPYEQYF.

Here the CDR3 DNA reads TGTGCCAGCGGGTTTTGGACAGGCGGGGCTGAAGCTTTCTTT. Its protein is CASGFWTGGAEAFF. This chain links TRBV11-2 with TRBJ1-1; TRBD1 agrees at 7 bases. V shed 8 bases and J 6 bases; nucleotides not matched to a gene: 12. Germline CDR1 and CDR2: SGHAT and FQNNGV. The length of the CDR3 is 14 residues.

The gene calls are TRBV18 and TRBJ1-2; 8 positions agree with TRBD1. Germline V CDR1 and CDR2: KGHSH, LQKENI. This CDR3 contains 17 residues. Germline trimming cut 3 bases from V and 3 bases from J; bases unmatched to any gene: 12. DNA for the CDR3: TGTGCCAGCTCACCGGGGCAGGGGGCGATCGGTGACTATGGCTACACCTTC. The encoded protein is CASSPGQGAIGDYGYTF.

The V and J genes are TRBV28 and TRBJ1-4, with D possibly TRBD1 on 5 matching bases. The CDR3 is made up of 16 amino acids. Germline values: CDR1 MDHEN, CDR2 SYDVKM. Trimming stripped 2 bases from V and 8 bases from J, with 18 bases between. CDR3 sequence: CASSLLSGSKGEKLFF. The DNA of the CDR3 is TGTGCCAGCAGTTTACTTTCGGGCAGTAAGGGGGAAAAACTGTTTTTT.

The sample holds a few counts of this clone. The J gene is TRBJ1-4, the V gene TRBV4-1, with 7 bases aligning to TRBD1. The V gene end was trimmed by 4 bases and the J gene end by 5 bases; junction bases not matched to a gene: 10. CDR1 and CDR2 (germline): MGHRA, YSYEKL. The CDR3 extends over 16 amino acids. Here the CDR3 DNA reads TGCGCCAGCAGCCGAGATACAGGGGATTTAAATGAAAAACTGTTTTTT. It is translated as CASSRDTGDLNEKLFF.

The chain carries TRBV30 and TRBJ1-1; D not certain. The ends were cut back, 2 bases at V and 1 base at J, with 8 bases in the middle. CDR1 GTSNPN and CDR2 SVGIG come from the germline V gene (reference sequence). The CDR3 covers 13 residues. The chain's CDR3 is CAWSYRENTEAFF. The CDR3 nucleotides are TGTGCCTGGAGTTACAGAGAGAACACTGAAGCTTTCTTT.

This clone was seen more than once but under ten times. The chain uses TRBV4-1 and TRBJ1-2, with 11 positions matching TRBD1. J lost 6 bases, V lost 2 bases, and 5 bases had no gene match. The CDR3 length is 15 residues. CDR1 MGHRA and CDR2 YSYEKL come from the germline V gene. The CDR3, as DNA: TGCGCCAGCAGCCAAAAGGACAGGGGGCTTGATGGCTACACCTTC. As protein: CASSQKDRGLDGYTF.

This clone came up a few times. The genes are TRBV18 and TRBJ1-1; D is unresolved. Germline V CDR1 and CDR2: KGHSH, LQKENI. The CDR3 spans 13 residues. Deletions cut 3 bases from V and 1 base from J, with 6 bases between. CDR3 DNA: TGTGCCAGCTCACCTACGGGGAACACTGAAGCTTTCTTT. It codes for CASSPTGNTEAFF.

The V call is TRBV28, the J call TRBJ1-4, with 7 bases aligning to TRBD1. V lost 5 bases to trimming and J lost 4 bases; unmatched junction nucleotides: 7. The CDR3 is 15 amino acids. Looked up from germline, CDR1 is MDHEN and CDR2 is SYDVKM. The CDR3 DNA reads TGTGCCAGCAGTACGCGGACAGGAATTAATGAAAAACTGTTTTTT. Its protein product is CASSTRTGINEKLFF.

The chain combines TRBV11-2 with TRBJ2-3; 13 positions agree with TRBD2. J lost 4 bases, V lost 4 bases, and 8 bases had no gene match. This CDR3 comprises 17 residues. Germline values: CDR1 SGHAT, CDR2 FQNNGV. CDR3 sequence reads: CASSSTSGGAVADTQYF. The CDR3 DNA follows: TGTGCCAGCAGCTCAACTAGCGGGGGGGCAGTGGCAGATACGCAGTATTTT.

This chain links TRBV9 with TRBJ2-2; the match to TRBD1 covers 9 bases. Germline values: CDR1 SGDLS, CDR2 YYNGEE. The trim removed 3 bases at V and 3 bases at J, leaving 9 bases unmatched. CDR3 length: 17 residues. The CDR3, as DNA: TGTGCCAGCAGCGCCTCCAGGACAGGGGCGGACACCGGGGAGCTGTTTTTT. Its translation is CASSASRTGADTGELFF.